The clone carrying this TCR beta chain was found many times. Its antigen is as yet unknown. CDR3 length: 16 residues. Germline assignment: CDR1 SGHTA and CDR2 FQGNSA. Losses at the gene ends were 0 bases for V and 4 bases for J; bases not matched to a gene: 6. The sample comes from a study of T-cell reconstitution after alpha-beta-depleted transplantation in children. Preparation of the TCRbeta library used unique molecular identifiers. From the PCR reads, TCRdb called clonotypes with MiXCR, one entry per CDR3 protein. The data contain hundreds of thousands of distinct CDR3 sequences, around 23% of them singletons. Study observations and caveats: Several hundred expanded graft clones reportedly were the source of alpha-beta T cells about two months after transplant. Hyperexpanded clones declined; after one year, newly produced T cells mostly supplied diversity.

Sequencing used PBMCs, mostly from graft donor cells, obtained 360 days after TCRalphabeta/CD19-depleted stem cell transplant. The rearrangement joins TRBV7-2 to TRBJ2-7; 10 nucleotides line up with TRBD1. This receptor was identified in a boy under two years old who had a stem cell transplant for acute myeloid leukemia, so the T cells may come from the graft donor. The CDR3 sequence is CASSLALTGGRYEQYF. The CDR3 coding sequence is TGTGCCAGCAGCTTAGCCCTGACAGGGGGCAGATACGAGCAGTACTTC.